This T cell receptor beta chain was retrieved from a study of PD-L1 blockade in urothelial cancer. Documented time point: pretreatment peripheral blood. There were between 1 and 8 samples from each patient, taken pretreatment and on-treatment. TCRdb's copy holds only in-frame clones and misses some; the assay was immunoSEQ multiplex PCR. The sample includes around 35,000 clones, about 80% seen only once; the top ten take around 16%. This CDR3 has 14 amino acids. CDR1 SGHTA and CDR2 FQGTGA come from the germline V gene. V shed 4 bases, J shed 1 base, and the junction held 2 bases outside the gene matches.

The rearrangement uses TRBV7-3 and TRBJ1-1; 8 bases fit TRBD1. This receptor was taken from a man aged 55-75 years with urothelial cancer. Material: PBMCs, obtained around atezolizumab (anti-PD-L1) treatment. CDR3 protein: CASSSGTGNTEAFF. CDR3 coding DNA: TGTGCCAGCAGCTCCGGGACAGGGAACACTGAAGCTTTCTTT.